These 27 T cell receptor beta chains came from one sample sequenced in a study of CD8 T cells in ankylosing spondylitis. One entry per CDR3 protein results from TCRdb running MiXCR on the 5' RACE reads. The table includes 200,000 to 250,000 distinct CDR3 sequences, 10% detected once. Sequenced: blood, either unsorted or a sorted T cell fraction (not recorded which). These TCRs come from a male donor with ankylosing spondylitis or in good health (not recorded which).

In its sample, this clonotype was seen many times. The gene calls are TRBV6-1 and TRBJ1-4, with D uncertain. V was pared by 4 bases and J by 3 bases, with 12 bases between. Germline CDR1 MNHNS, CDR2 SASEGT. The CDR3 is 15 amino acids. Here the CDR3 DNA reads TGTGCCAGCAGTGGAACGGACGGCTCTAATGAAAAACTGTTTTTT. Encoded protein: CASSGTDGSNEKLFF.

This clonotype has at least ten counts. The V gene is TRBV12-3 or TRBV12-4, the J gene TRBJ1-5; D ambiguous. The V gene lost 3 bases and the J gene lost 2 bases, with 11 bases spanning the gap. This CDR3 comprises 15 residues. CDR3 in DNA: TGTGCCAGCAGTTTTAAAGGGATCGGCAATCAGCCCCAGCATTTT. The encoded protein is CASSFKGIGNQPQHF.

On this clonotype itself: It may be a read error: a sequence one base away is much more abundant. V usage is TRBV15 and J usage is TRBJ2-2; 7 bases agree with TRBD2. The CDR3 covers 16 residues. CDR1 is LNHNV and CDR2 is YYDKDF in the germline V gene (reference sequence). CDR3 in DNA: TGTGCCACTGAAAGCGGGGCCCTCCCCGACACCGAGGAGCTGTTTTTT. Its protein product is CATESGALPDTEELFF. The whole variable domain, remainder taken from reference TRBV15 and TRBJ2-2, is DAMVIQNPRYQVTQFGKPVTLSCSQTLNHNVMYWYQQKSSQAPKLLFHYYDKDFNNEADTPDNFQSRRPNTSFCFLDIRSPGLGDTAMYLCATESGALPDTEELFFGEGSRLTVL.

This clonotype was seen ten or more times. The chain carries TRBV20-1 and TRBJ2-1; 9 positions match TRBD2. The CDR3 length is 14 residues. The V gene's germline CDR1 is DFQATT and CDR2 SNEGSKA (reference sequence). Germline trimming cut 1 base from V and 6 bases from J; bases unmatched to any gene: 4. The CDR3 loop is CSARVAGGPNEQFF. CDR3 sequence (DNA): TGCAGTGCTAGAGTTGCGGGGGGGCCCAATGAGCAGTTCTTC.

This clonotype was observed at least ten times. The chain employs TRBV10-3 and TRBJ2-1; possible D gene TRBD1, 5 bases. V was shortened by 7 bases and J by 2 bases, with 12 bases between the two germline ends. CDR3 length: 14 residues. Germline V gene data show CDR1 as ENHRY and CDR2 as SYGVKD. For the CDR3, the DNA is TGTGCCATCATGTCGACAGAAACCTACAATGAGCAGTTCTTC. This gives the protein CAIMSTETYNEQFF.

This clonotype has a count of ten or more. This chain links TRBV5-1 with TRBJ1-1; D gene ambiguous. V was trimmed by 6 bases and J by 1 base, leaving 16 bases between them. The CDR3 sequence is 15 residues long. The germline V gene encodes CDR1 SGHRS and CDR2 YFSETQ. The CDR3 region has the DNA TGCGCCAGCATCCTTGGAGGGCATCAGAACACTGAAGCTTTCTTT. Translated, it gives CASILGGHQNTEAFF. Together with reference TRBV5-1 and TRBJ1-1, the CDR3 gives the full variable domain: KAGVTQTPRYLIKTRGQQVTLSCSPISGHRSVSWYQQTPGQGLQFLFEYFSETQRNKGNFPGRFSGRQFSNSRSEMNVSTLELGDSALYLCASILGGHQNTEAFFGQGTRLTVV.

This clonotype was found many times. This chain joins TRBV5-6 and TRBJ2-5; perhaps TRBD1 as D (5 bases). CDR1 is SGHDT and CDR2 is YYEEEE in the germline V gene. There are 15 residues in the CDR3. V was cut by 2 bases and J by 3 bases, with 14 bases left in between. The chain's CDR3 is CASSFGHDAEETQYF. In DNA, the CDR3 is TGTGCCAGCAGCTTTGGACACGACGCTGAAGAGACCCAGTACTTC.

The J gene is TRBJ1-5, the V gene TRBV6-5; no definite D call. The V gene's germline CDR1 is MNHEY and CDR2 SVGAGI. Trimming stripped 0 bases from V and 0 bases from J, with 6 bases between. The CDR3 runs 15 residues. The CDR3 spells CASSYSGDSNQPQHF. The CDR3, as DNA: TGTGCCAGCAGTTACTCGGGAGATAGCAATCAGCCCCAGCATTTT.

In this sample, this clonotype turned up a few times. The genes are TRBV5-1 and TRBJ2-7; 10 positions match TRBD2. The V and J ends lost 0 bases and 3 bases, in that order; junction bases with no gene match: 3. This CDR3 is 15 amino acids long. Germline V gene sequence: CDR1 SGHRS, CDR2 YFSETQ. CDR3 amino acids: CASSLGTSGYYEQYF. The CDR3 DNA reads TGCGCCAGCAGCTTGGGGACTAGCGGCTACTACGAGCAGTACTTC.

This clonotype occurred a few times. The rearrangement uses TRBV20-1 and TRBJ1-1, with D unclear. The CDR3 loop spans 13 amino acids. Germline V gene data show CDR1 as DFQATT and CDR2 as SNEGSKA (reference sequence). Trimming took 1 base from V and 0 from J, leaving 6 bases between them. CDR3 loop: CSARGRLNTEAFF. The CDR3 region has the DNA TGCAGTGCTAGAGGCAGACTGAACACTGAAGCTTTCTTT.

This clonotype was counted ten times or more. V gene TRBV12-3 or TRBV12-4 combines with J gene TRBJ2-1, with 8 nucleotides matching TRBD2. The ends lost 3 bases at V and 5 bases at J; junction bases unmatched: 0. The CDR3 spans 13 residues. CDR3 sequence: CASSFGGDNEQFF. The CDR3, as DNA: TGTGCCAGCAGTTTCGGGGGGGACAATGAGCAGTTCTTC.

This clonotype occurred a few times. The J gene is TRBJ2-1, the V gene TRBV7-9, with D possibly matching TRBD1 (5 bases). V was shortened by 5 bases and J by 8 bases, with 13 bases between the two germline ends. In germline, CDR1 is SEHNR, CDR2 FQNEAQ (reference sequence). The CDR3 runs 13 residues. This CDR3 reads CASSPGPRDEQFF. CDR3 nucleotide sequence: TGTGCCAGCAGCCCCGGGCCCAGGGATGAGCAGTTCTTC.

This clonotype was picked up many times. The chain has TRBV28 and TRBJ2-1; D unclear. CDR3 size: 13 residues. V was shortened by 8 bases and J by 6 bases, with 14 bases between the two germline ends. CDR1 MDHEN and CDR2 SYDVKM come from the germline V gene. The CDR3 reads CASYGSAANEQFF. The CDR3 region has the DNA TGTGCCAGCTATGGGTCAGCCGCCAATGAGCAGTTCTTC. Full variable domain (outside the CDR3, taken from reference TRBV28 and TRBJ2-1): DVKVTQSSRYLVKRTGEKVFLECVQDMDHENMFWYRQDPGLGLRLIYFSYDVKMKEKGDIPEGYSVSREKKERFSLILESASTNQTSMYLCASYGSAANEQFFGPGTRLTVL.

The V call is TRBV28, the J call TRBJ2-7; maybe TRBD2 (5 bases). CDR1 and CDR2 (germline): MDHEN, SYDVKM. V shed 1 base and J shed 7 bases, with 17 bases lying between them. The CDR3 has 15 residues. The CDR3 region has the DNA TGTGCCAGCAGTTTATATCCAGATTCTTCGGGGGAGCAGTACTTC. Protein sequence: CASSLYPDSSGEQYF.

The CDR3 bases are TGTGCCAGCAGCTCCCGTGAGGAGACCCAGTACTTC. Translating gives CASSSREETQYF. The chain links TRBV7-2 to TRBJ2-5; the D is unclear. This CDR3 region has 12 residues. V was shortened by 4 bases and J by 5 bases, with 8 bases between the two germline ends. Germline V gives CDR1 SGHTA, CDR2 FQGNSA.

This clonotype occurred many times. V and J are TRBV9 and TRBJ1-1; D perhaps matches TRBD1 (6 bases). Germline assignment: CDR1 SGDLS and CDR2 YYNGEE. V was cut by 4 bases and J by 6 bases, with 13 bases left in between. This CDR3 comprises 13 residues. CDR3 protein: CASSFNDRSEAFF. The CDR3 DNA reads as TGTGCCAGCAGCTTCAACGACAGGTCTGAAGCTTTCTTT.

In this sample, this clonotype turned up many times. V gene TRBV20-1 combines with J gene TRBJ2-7, with D uncertain. V gave up 3 bases and J gave up 2 bases, with 8 bases separating them. Germline-derived CDR1 and CDR2 are DFQATT and SNEGSKA (reference sequence). This CDR3 has 12 amino acids. The CDR3 bases are TGCAGTGCTAGTTCCAGGACCTACGAGCAGTACTTC. It yields the protein CSASSRTYEQYF.

The rearrangement links TRBV7-8 to TRBJ2-3; D is perhaps TRBD2 (6 bases). Trimming took 1 base from V and 12 from J, leaving 11 bases between them. Germline V gives CDR1 SGHVS, CDR2 FQNEAQ. The length of the CDR3 is 12 residues. In DNA form, the CDR3 reads TGTGCCAGCAGCTTAGGGGGGGAGTCCCAGTATTTT. Its protein product is CASSLGGESQYF. The whole variable domain, remainder taken from reference TRBV7-8 and TRBJ2-3, is GAGVSQSPRYKVAKRGQDVALRCDPISGHVSLFWYQQALGQGPEFLTYFQNEAQLDKSGLPSDRFFAERPEGSVSTLKIQRTQQEDSAVYLCASSLGGESQYFGPGTRLTVL.

The chain carries TRBV14 and TRBJ2-7; D gene uncertain. This CDR3 contains 14 residues. The germline V gene has CDR1 SGHDN and CDR2 FVKESK. The V end was cut by 3 bases, the J end by 7 bases, with 16 bases between. The CDR3 DNA sequence: TGTGCCAGCAGCCACGATGACGGTAAAACGGAGCAGTACTTC. Its translation: CASSHDDGKTEQYF. Together with reference TRBV14 and TRBJ2-7, the CDR3 gives the full variable domain: EAGVTQFPSHSVIEKGQTVTLRCDPISGHDNLYWYRRVMGKEIKFLLHFVKESKQDESGMPNNRFLAERTGGTYSTLKVQPAELEDSGVYFCASSHDDGKTEQYFGPGTRLTVT.

The sample holds many counts of this clonotype. The rearrangement uses TRBV7-9 and TRBJ2-1; perhaps D is TRBD1 or TRBD2 (5 bases each). Trimming pared 3 bases from V and 5 bases from J, leaving 11 bases between. Germline-derived CDR1 and CDR2 are SEHNR and FQNEAQ (reference sequence). The CDR3 sequence is 14 residues long. The chain's CDR3 is CASSFWGTNNEQFF. The CDR3 DNA reads TGTGCCAGCAGCTTTTGGGGGACGAACAATGAGCAGTTCTTC. The complete variable domain, with remaining parts taken from reference TRBV7-9 and TRBJ2-1, reads DTGVSQNPRHKITKRGQNVTFRCDPISEHNRLYWYRQTLGQGPEFLTYFQNEAQLEKSRLLSDRFSAERPKGSFSTLEIQRTEQGDSAMYLCASSFWGTNNEQFFGPGTRLTVL.

Ten or more counts support this clonotype. The V gene is TRBV14, the J gene TRBJ2-7, with 7 bases fitting TRBD1. The junction had 6 bases not matched to a gene; V was cut back by 2 bases and J by 5 bases. The CDR3 runs 14 residues. Germline V lookup: CDR1 SGHDN, CDR2 FVKESK. The CDR3 region has the DNA TGTGCCAGCAGCCAAAGCGCTACAGGGGACGAGCAGTACTTC. This encodes CASSQSATGDEQYF.

This clonotype was detected many times. The V and J genes are TRBV6-1 and TRBJ1-5, with no clear D. This CDR3 is built from 15 residues. CDR1 is MNHNS and CDR2 is SASEGT in the germline V gene. The V and J ends lost 5 bases and 3 bases respectively, with 14 bases between them. The CDR3 nucleotides are TGTGCCAGCAGTACGCTCATCAGGAACAATCAGCCCCAGCATTTT. Translated, it gives CASSTLIRNNQPQHF.

This clonotype has a count of ten or more. This chain joins TRBV7-2 and TRBJ2-3; 9 bases are a match to TRBD1. In germline, CDR1 is SGHTA, CDR2 FQGNSA. The CDR3 loop spans 17 amino acids. J gave up 6 bases and V 3 bases, and 13 bases lay outside the gene matches. CDR3 loop: CASSFPPSGTGYDTQYF. The CDR3 DNA reads as TGTGCCAGCAGCTTCCCGCCCTCCGGGACAGGGTATGATACGCAGTATTTT.

A note on this clonotype: A much more abundant neighbour one base away suggests this may be a read error. The rearrangement joins TRBV7-9 to TRBJ2-6, with D perhaps matching TRBD1 (5 bases). Per the germline V gene, CDR1 is SEHNR and CDR2 is FQNEAQ (reference sequence). This CDR3 is 15 amino acids long. As DNA, the CDR3 is TGTGCCAGCAGCTTATATGGGCCTGGGGCCAACATCCTGACTTTC. It yields the protein CASSLYGPGANILTF. Together with reference TRBV7-9 and TRBJ2-6, the CDR3 gives the full variable domain: DTGVSQNPRHKITKRGQNVTFRCDPISEHNRLYWYRQTLGQGPEFLTYFQNEAQLEKSRLLSDRFSAERPKGSFSTLEIQRTEQGDSAMYLCASSLYGPGANILTFGAGSRLTVL.

Ten or more counts support this clonotype. The rearrangement joins TRBV10-3 to TRBJ2-3, with 9 bases fitting TRBD2. The CDR3 is 16 residues long. Germline V gene lookup returns CDR1 ENHRY and CDR2 SYGVKD. V lost 3 bases and J lost 2; bases outside the gene matches: 6. The CDR3 loop reads CAISDTAGGITDTQYF. The CDR3 DNA sequence: TGTGCCATCAGTGACACAGCGGGGGGTATCACAGATACGCAGTATTTT.

The chain uses TRBV24-1 and TRBJ1-4; no clear D gene. This CDR3 has 13 residues. Deletions cut 3 bases from V and 7 bases from J, with 8 bases between. Looked up from germline, CDR1 is KGHDR and CDR2 is SFDVKD. The CDR3: CATSDTKGEKLFF. The CDR3 coding sequence is TGTGCCACCAGTGATACAAAAGGTGAAAAACTGTTTTTT.

This clonotype was detected a few times. This chain connects TRBV20-1 to TRBJ2-5; TRBD2 matches at 8 bases. The germline gives CDR1 DFQATT, CDR2 SNEGSKA (reference sequence). Unmatched junction bases numbered 10, after V lost 2 bases and J lost 5 bases. The CDR3 sequence is 15 residues long. The CDR3 coding sequence is TGCAGTGCTAGACCGACTAGCGAGGGGGAGGAGACCCAGTACTTC. Amino acid sequence: CSARPTSEGEETQYF.